The next 11 T cell receptor beta chains were all read from a single sample in a study of blood T cell repertoires in COVID-19 (dated by TCRdb to between 2020 and 2021). Libraries came from the immunoSEQ multiplex PCR assay. Drawn from immuneACCESS, this table holds only the in-frame rearrangements with V and J called that TCRdb kept. Clones are partly lost; checked studies trace under half to an unresolved V gene and leave the rest unexplained. This sample comprises approximately 500,000 clones, about 89% of them detected only once. Of the sample, 7.8% is held by the ten largest clones. Specimen: peripheral blood. These receptors were taken from a woman aged 50 to 60 with COVID-19, enrolled during active disease.

CDR3 residues: CASSVGDTGEQYF. For the CDR3, the DNA is TGTGCCAGCAGCGTAGGTGATACTGGCGAGCAGTACTTC. The chain couples TRBV9 to TRBJ2-7, with D unresolved. The germline CDR1 and CDR2 sequences are SGDLS and YYNGEE. This CDR3 contains 13 residues. V was trimmed by 0 bases and J by 6 bases, leaving 10 bases between them.

This rearrangement joins TRBV11-2 to TRBJ2-3; D uncertain. The V gene lost 1 base and the J gene lost 2 bases, with 10 bases spanning the gap. Per the germline V gene, CDR1 is SGHAT and CDR2 is FQNNGV. The CDR3 spans 15 residues. DNA for the CDR3: TGTGCCAGCAGCTTAGGTCCCTCTCTCACAGATACGCAGTATTTT. This sequence encodes CASSLGPSLTDTQYF.

This rearrangement joins TRBV7-9 to TRBJ1-1, with 7 bases identical to TRBD1. The CDR3 is made up of 16 amino acids. Germline trimming cut 5 bases from V and 8 bases from J; bases unmatched to any gene: 17. CDR1 and CDR2 from the germline V gene are SEHNR and FQNEAQ (reference sequence). This chain's CDR3 is CASSPNYIQGIYEAFF. As DNA, the CDR3 is TGTGCCAGCAGCCCAAACTATATACAGGGGATATACGAAGCTTTCTTT.

The rearrangement uses TRBV9 and TRBJ1-1; TRBD1 is a possible D gene (5 bases). CDR3 length equals 15 residues. In germline, CDR1 is SGDLS, CDR2 YYNGEE. Trimming pared 0 bases from V and 4 bases from J, leaving 13 bases between. The CDR3 spells CASSVGPGWGTEAFF. In DNA form, the CDR3 reads TGTGCCAGCAGCGTAGGTCCAGGGTGGGGCACTGAAGCTTTCTTT.

This clone was recorded once. The V call is TRBV19, the J call TRBJ1-2; a weak D match, TRBD1 (5 bases). The V end lost 5 bases, the J end lost 6 bases, and 19 bases lay between the germline ends. Germline CDR1 reads LNHDA; CDR2 reads SQIVND (reference sequence). The CDR3 is made up of 15 amino acids. The CDR3 protein is CASSVSPGRVDGYTF. CDR3 DNA sequence: TGTGCCAGTAGTGTCTCTCCCGGCAGGGTGGATGGCTACACCTTC.

The J gene is TRBJ1-2, the V gene TRBV20-1; TRBD1 matches at 7 bases. CDR3 length: 11 amino acids. CDR1 is DFQATT and CDR2 is SNEGSKA in the germline V gene (reference sequence). Trimming at V came to 6 bases and at J to 8 bases, leaving 6 bases not matched to a gene. The DNA for the CDR3 is TGCAGTGCGCCGACAGGGAAAGGCTACACCTTC. Translating gives CSAPTGKGYTF.

This chain connects TRBV19 to TRBJ1-5, with D hard to call. Germline CDR1 is LNHDA and CDR2 is SQIVND (reference sequence). Trimming stripped 2 bases from V and 6 bases from J, with 11 bases between. The CDR3 runs 14 residues. In nucleotides, the CDR3 is TGTGCCAGTAGTATAAACTTTGGCGGTCAGCCCCAGCATTTT. Encoded protein: CASSINFGGQPQHF.

The chain employs TRBV27 and TRBJ1-1, with 11 bases aligning to TRBD1. V lost 4 bases and J lost 5; bases outside the gene matches: 9. CDR1 and CDR2 from the germline V gene are MNHEY and SMNVEV (reference sequence). This CDR3 has 16 residues. CDR3 in amino acids: CASSSPGQGVRTEAFF. In DNA, the CDR3 is TGTGCCAGCAGTTCGCCGGGACAGGGGGTGAGGACTGAAGCTTTCTTT.

The J gene is TRBJ1-3, the V gene TRBV10-3; tentative D call: TRBD1 (5 bases). Germline-derived CDR1 and CDR2 are ENHRY and SYGVKD. Trimming removed 8 bases from V and 4 bases from J, with 18 bases in between. There are 15 residues in the CDR3. The CDR3 is CAIAPEGASGNTIYF. CDR3 in DNA: TGTGCCATCGCCCCGGAAGGGGCTTCAGGAAACACCATATATTTT.

The J gene is TRBJ1-6, the V gene TRBV30; D remains ambiguous. CDR3 length: 15 amino acids. V was clipped by 4 bases and J by 2 bases, with 12 bases between them. CDR1 is GTSNPN and CDR2 is SVGIG in the germline V gene (reference sequence). CDR3: CAWTVGRTYNSPLHF. The CDR3, as DNA: TGTGCCTGGACAGTGGGGAGGACCTATAATTCACCCCTCCACTTT.

The gene calls are TRBV6-5 and TRBJ1-4, with TRBD1 as a possible D gene (6 bases). This CDR3 region has 14 residues. The V gene lost 6 bases and the J gene lost 7 bases, with 15 bases spanning the gap. Germline V CDR1 and CDR2: MNHEY, SVGAGI. Here the CDR3 DNA reads TGTGCCAGCAGATCGGACAGCTATCGTGAAAAACTGTTTTTT. The encoded protein is CASRSDSYREKLFF.